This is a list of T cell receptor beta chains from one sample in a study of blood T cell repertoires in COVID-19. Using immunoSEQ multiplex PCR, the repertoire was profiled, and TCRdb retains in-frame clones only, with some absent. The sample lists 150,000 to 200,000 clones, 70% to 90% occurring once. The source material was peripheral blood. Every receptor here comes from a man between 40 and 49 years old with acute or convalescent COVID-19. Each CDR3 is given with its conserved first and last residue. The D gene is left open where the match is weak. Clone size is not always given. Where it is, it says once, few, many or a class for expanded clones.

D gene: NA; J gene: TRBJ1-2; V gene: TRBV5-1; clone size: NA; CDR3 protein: CASSPAVSRGYGYTF; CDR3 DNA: TGCGCCAGCAGCCCAGCAGTTAGCAGGGGCTATGGCTACACCTTC
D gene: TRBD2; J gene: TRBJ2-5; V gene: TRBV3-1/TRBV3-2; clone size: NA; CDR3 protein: CASSRPSGGAEETQYF; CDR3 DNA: TGTGCCAGCAGCCGGCCTAGCGGGGGGGCGGAGGAGACCCAGTACTTC
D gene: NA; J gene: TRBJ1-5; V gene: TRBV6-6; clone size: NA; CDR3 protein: CASSPIQGINNQPQHF; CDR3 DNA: TGTGCCAGCAGTCCGATTCAGGGTATCAACAATCAGCCCCAGCATTTT
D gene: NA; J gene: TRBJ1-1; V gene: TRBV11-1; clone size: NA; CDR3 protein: CASSSTMRTEAFF; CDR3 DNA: TGTGCCAGCAGCTCAACGATGAGGACTGAAGCTTTCTTT
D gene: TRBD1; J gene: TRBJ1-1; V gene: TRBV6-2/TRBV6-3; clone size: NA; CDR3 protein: CASSAQDRGLWTEAFF; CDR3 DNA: TGTGCCAGCAGCGCTCAGGACAGGGGGCTTTGGACTGAAGCTTTCTTT
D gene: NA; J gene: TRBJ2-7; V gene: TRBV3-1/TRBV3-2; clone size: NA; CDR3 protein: CASSPNAVTSYEQYF; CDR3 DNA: TGTGCCAGCAGCCCCAACGCGGTAACGTCCTACGAGCAGTACTTC
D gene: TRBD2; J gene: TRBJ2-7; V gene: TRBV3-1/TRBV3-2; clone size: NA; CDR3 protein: CASSPRRLAGDSSYEQYF; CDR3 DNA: TGTGCCAGCAGCCCCCGGAGGCTAGCGGGGGACTCCTCCTACGAGCAGTACTTC
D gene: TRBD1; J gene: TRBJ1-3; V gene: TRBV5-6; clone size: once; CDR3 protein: CASSSTGIGNTIYF; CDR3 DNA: TGTGCCAGCAGCTCGACAGGGATTGGAAACACCATATATTTT
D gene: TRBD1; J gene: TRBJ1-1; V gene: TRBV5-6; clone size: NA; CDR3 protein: CASSLTGPIMNTEAFF; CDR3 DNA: TGTGCCAGCAGTCTGACAGGGCCTATAATGAACACTGAAGCTTTCTTT
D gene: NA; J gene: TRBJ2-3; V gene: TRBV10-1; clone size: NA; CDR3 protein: CASSEQLALTDTQYF; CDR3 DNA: TGCGCCAGCAGTGAACAACTAGCCCTTACAGATACGCAGTATTTT
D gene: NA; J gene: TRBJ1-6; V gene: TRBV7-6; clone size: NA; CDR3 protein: CASSLGPGLLSSPLHF; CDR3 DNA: TGTGCCAGCAGCTTAGGTCCGGGACTTCTTAGTTCACCCCTCCACTTT
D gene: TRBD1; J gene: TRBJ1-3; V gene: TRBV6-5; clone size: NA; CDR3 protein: CASSSGLGTGVDIYF; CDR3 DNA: TGTGCCAGCAGTTCCGGGCTGGGGACAGGGGTGGACATATATTTT
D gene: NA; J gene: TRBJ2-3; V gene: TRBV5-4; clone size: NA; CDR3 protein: CASSSGSSSDTQYF; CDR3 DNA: TGTGCCAGCAGCTCTGGGAGTTCGAGCGATACGCAGTATTTT
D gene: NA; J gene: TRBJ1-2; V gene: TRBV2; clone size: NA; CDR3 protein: CASSGAGYGYTF; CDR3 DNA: TGTGCCAGCAGCGGAGCGGGGTATGGCTACACCTTC
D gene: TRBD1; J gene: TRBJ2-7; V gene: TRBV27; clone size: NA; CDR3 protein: CASSLLPGTAEQYF; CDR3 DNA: TGTGCCAGCAGTTTGCTTCCCGGGACAGCAGAGCAGTACTTC
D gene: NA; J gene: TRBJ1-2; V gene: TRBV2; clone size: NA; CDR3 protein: CASSYLQNYGYTF; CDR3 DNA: TGTGCCAGCAGTTACTTACAGAACTATGGCTACACCTTC
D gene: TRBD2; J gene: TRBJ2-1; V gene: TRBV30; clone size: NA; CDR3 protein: CAGLRSGGPNEQFF; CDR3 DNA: TGTGCCGGACTTAGGAGCGGGGGGCCCAATGAGCAGTTCTTC
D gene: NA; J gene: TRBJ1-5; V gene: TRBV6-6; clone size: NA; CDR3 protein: CASSRENDQPQHF; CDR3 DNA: TGTGCCAGCAGCAGGGAAAATGATCAGCCCCAGCATTTT
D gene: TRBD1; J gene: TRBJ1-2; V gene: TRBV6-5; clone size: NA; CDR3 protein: CASSRTGDGYTF; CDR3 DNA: TGTGCCAGCAGCAGGACAGGGGATGGCTACACCTTC
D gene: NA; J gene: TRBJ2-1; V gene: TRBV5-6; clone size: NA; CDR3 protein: CASSFRYNEQFF; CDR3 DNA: TGTGCCAGCAGCTTCCGCTACAATGAGCAGTTCTTC
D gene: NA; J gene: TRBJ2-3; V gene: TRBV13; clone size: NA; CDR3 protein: CASSLASGTWADTQYF; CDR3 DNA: TGTGCCAGCAGCTTAGCCTCCGGGACTTGGGCAGATACGCAGTATTTT
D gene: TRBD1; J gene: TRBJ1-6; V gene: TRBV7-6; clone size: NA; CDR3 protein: CASAGGYNSPLHF; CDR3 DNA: TGTGCCAGCGCAGGGGGTTACAATTCACCCCTCCACTTT
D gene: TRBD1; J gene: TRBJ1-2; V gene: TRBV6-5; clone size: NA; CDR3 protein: CASRTGFINSYGYTF; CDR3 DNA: TGTGCCAGCAGGACAGGGTTTATTAATTCCTATGGCTACACCTTC
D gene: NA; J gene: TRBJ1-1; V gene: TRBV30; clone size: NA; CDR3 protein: CAWSVTPGGSTEAFF; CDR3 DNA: TGTGCCTGGAGCGTCACACCCGGGGGGTCCACTGAAGCTTTCTTT
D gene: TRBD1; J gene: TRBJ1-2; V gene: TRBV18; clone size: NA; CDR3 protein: CASSTSRDRGMYTF; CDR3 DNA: TGTGCCAGCTCAACGTCCCGGGACAGGGGGATGTACACCTTC
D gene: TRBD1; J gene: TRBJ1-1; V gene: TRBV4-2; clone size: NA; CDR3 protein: CASSQGDRRNTEAFF; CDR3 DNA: TGTGCCAGCAGCCAAGGGGACAGGCGGAACACTGAAGCTTTCTTT
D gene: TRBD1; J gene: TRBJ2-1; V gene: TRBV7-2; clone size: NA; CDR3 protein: CASSLRQGTEQFF; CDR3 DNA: TGTGCCAGCAGCTTACGACAGGGGACTGAGCAGTTCTTC
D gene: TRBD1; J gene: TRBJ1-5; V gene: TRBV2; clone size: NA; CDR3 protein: CASSKTGNQPQHF; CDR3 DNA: TGTGCCAGCAGCAAGACAGGGAACCAGCCCCAGCATTTT
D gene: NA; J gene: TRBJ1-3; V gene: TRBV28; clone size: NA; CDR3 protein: CASSLTGTSGNTIYF; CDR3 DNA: TGTGCCAGCAGCCTAACAGGGACCTCTGGAAACACCATATATTTT
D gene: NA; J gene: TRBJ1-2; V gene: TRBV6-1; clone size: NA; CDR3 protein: CASSEGGVYGYTF; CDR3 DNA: TGTGCCAGCAGTGAAGGGGGGGTCTATGGCTACACCTTC
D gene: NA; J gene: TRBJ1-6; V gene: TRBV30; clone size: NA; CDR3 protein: CAWGGRGSYGSPLHF; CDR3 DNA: TGTGCCTGGGGGGGCAGGGGATCTTACGGTTCACCCCTCCACTTT
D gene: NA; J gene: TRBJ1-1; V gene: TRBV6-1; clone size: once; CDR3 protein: CASSESGKYAEAFF; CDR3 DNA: TGTGCCAGCAGTGAATCAGGGAAGTACGCTGAAGCTTTCTTT
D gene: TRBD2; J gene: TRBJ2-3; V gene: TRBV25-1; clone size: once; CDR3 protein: CASRPLGGEADTQYF; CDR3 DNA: TGTGCCAGCAGACCCTTGGGGGGGGAAGCAGATACGCAGTATTTT
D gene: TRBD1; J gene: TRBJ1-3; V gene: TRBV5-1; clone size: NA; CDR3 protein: CASSQTGSGNTIYF; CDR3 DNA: TGCGCCAGCAGCCAGACAGGGTCTGGAAACACCATATATTTT
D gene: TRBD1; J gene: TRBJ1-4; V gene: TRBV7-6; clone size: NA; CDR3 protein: CASSPGTGKLKKLFF; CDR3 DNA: TGTGCCAGCAGTCCCGGGACAGGGAAATTGAAAAAACTGTTTTTT
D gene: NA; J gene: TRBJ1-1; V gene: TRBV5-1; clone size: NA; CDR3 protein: CASSLEGGFTEAFF; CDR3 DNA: TGCGCCAGCAGCTTGGAAGGAGGGTTCACTGAAGCTTTCTTT
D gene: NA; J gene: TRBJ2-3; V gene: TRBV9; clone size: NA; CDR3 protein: CASSVYNGRSTDTQYF; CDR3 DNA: TGTGCCAGCAGCGTATATAACGGTCGGAGCACAGATACGCAGTATTTT
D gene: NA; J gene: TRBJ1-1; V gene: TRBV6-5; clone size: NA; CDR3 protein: CASISRQRLNTEAFF; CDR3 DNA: TGTGCCAGCATAAGCAGGCAGAGACTAAACACTGAAGCTTTCTTT
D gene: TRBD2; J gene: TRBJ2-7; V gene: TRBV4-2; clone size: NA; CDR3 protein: CASSQEASGGSYEQYF; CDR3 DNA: TGTGCCAGCAGCCAAGAGGCTAGCGGGGGGTCCTACGAGCAGTACTTC
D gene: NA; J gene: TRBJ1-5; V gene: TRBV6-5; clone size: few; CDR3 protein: CASRSDGNQPQHF; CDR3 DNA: TGTGCCAGCAGGTCCGACGGGAATCAGCCCCAGCATTTT
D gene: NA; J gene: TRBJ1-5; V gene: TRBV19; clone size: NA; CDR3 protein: CASSTSRTATNQPQHF; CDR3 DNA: TGTGCCAGTAGTACGTCCCGGACAGCTACTAATCAGCCCCAGCATTTT
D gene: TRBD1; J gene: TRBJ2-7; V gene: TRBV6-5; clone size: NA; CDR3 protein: CASSYRGDREQYF; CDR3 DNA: TGTGCCAGCAGTTATAGGGGGGACAGGGAGCAGTACTTC
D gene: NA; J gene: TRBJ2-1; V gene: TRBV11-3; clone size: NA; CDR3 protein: CASSLEQGTYNEQFF; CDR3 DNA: TGTGCCAGCAGCTTAGAACAGGGAACTTACAATGAGCAGTTCTTC
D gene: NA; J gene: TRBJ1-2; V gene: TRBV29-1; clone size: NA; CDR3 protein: CSVDRIGDYGYTF; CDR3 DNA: TGCAGCGTTGATAGGATCGGGGACTATGGCTACACCTTC
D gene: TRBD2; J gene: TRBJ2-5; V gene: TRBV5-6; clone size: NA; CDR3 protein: CASNSVLAEETQYF; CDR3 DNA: TGTGCCAGCAATTCTGTCCTAGCGGAAGAGACCCAGTACTTC
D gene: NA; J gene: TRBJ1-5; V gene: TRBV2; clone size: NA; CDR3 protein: CASSGPKDGVRSNQPQHF; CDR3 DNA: TGTGCCAGCAGTGGACCAAAAGACGGAGTACGTAGCAATCAGCCCCAGCATTTT
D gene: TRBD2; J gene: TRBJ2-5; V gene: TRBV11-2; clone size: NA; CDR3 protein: CASSLVGRGDQETQYF; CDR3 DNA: TGTGCCAGCAGCTTAGTCGGGCGGGGGGACCAAGAGACCCAGTACTTC
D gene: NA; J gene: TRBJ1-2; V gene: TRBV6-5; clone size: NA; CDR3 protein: CASNSGSGGYTF; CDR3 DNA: TGTGCCAGCAATTCAGGGTCAGGAGGCTACACCTTC
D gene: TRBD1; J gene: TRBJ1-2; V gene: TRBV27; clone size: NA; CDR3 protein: CASGDQGALGYGYTF; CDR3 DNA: TGTGCCAGCGGGGATCAGGGGGCGCTTGGCTATGGCTACACCTTC
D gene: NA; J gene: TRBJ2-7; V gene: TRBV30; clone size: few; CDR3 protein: CAFDGAYEQYF; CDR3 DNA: TGTGCCTTCGACGGAGCCTACGAGCAGTACTTC
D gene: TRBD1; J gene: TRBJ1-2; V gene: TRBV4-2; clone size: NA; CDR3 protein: CASCRDRGANYGYTF; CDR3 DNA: TGTGCCAGCTGCCGGGACAGGGGTGCAAACTATGGCTACACCTTC
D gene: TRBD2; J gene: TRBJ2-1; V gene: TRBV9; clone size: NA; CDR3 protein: CASSVGLAKIGEQFF; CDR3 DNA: TGTGCCAGCAGCGTGGGACTAGCAAAAATCGGTGAGCAGTTCTTC
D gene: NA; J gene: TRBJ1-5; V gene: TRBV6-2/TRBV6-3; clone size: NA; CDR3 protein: CASSPRQSPKKLANQPQHF; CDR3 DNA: TGTGCCAGCAGTCCCCGACAGTCCCCAAAGAAGCTGGCCAATCAGCCCCAGCATTTT